The 9 T cell receptor beta chains in this list originate from one sample, sequenced in a study of CD8+CD57+ T cells in acquired aplastic anemia (dated by TCRdb to the late 2010s). Sequencing relied on an Illumina HiSeq 2000. TCR beta VDJ combination and CDR3 sequence profiling used genomic DNA as the template. Through fastp at Q25 and MiXCR, TCRdb rebuilt clones from the public reads, retaining in-frame beta chains. Duplicate CDR3 protein sequences are folded into a single record with the most common DNA and genes. For this sample the table gives some 180,000 distinct CDR3 sequences, of which just over 45% were detected only once. The ten largest clones capture 2.5% to 3.5% of the sample. Sequenced input: sorted CD4+, CD8+, or CD8+CD57+ T cells (not recorded which) from PBMCs. These TCRs come from a human donor in good health.

The chain has TRBV7-6 and TRBJ2-5, with D possibly being TRBD1 or TRBD2 (5 bases each). The DNA end is a closer match to TRBJ2-7, so the J assignment may be wrong. The CDR3 runs to 14 residues. From germline, CDR1 is SGHVS and CDR2 FNYEAQ. The CDR3 region has the DNA TGTGCCAGCAGCTCAGTCGCCGGGGCAAACGAGCAGTACTTC. Amino acid sequence: CASSSVAGANEQYF.

This clonotype appeared once. The J gene is TRBJ2-5, the V gene TRBV20-1; 14 bases align to TRBD2. The CDR3 is 18 residues long. The junction had 8 bases not matched to a gene; V was cut back by 1 base and J by 1 base. The germline V gene encodes CDR1 DFQATT and CDR2 SNEGSKA (reference sequence). Here the CDR3 reads CSARVSGTSGGPQETQYF. The CDR3 nucleotides read TGCAGTGCTAGAGTGAGCGGGACTAGCGGGGGACCCCAAGAGACCCAGTACTTC.

As for this clonotype: At one end the junction does not follow the germline gene, possibly because of a read error. The CDR3 reads CAISSFGAGMNTEAFF. The CDR3 DNA is TGTGCCATCAGCAGCTTTGGGGCAGGAATGAACACTGAAGCTTTCTTT. The V and J genes are TRBV15 and TRBJ1-1, with D tentatively TRBD1 (5 bases). The CDR3 has 16 residues. Germline values: CDR1 LNHNV, CDR2 YYDKDF (reference sequence). Using reference TRBV15 and TRBJ1-1 for the parts outside the CDR3, the full variable domain is DAMVIQNPRYQVTQFGKPVTLSCSQTLNHNVMYWYQQKSSQAPKLLFHYYDKDFNNEADTPDNFQSRRPNTSFCFLDIRSPGLGDTAMYLCAISSFGAGMNTEAFFGQGTRLTVV.

The V and J genes are TRBV7-4 and TRBJ2-3; D uncertain. The V and J ends lost 6 bases and 3 bases respectively, with 4 bases between them. Germline V CDR1 and CDR2: SGHVT, SQSDAQ. The CDR3 has 11 residues. CDR3 sequence: CASRITDTQYF. The CDR3, as DNA: TGTGCCAGCAGAATTACAGATACGCAGTATTTT.

This clonotype occurred many times. The chain joins TRBV10-3 to TRBJ1-4, with D hard to call. CDR1 is ENHRY, CDR2 SYGVKD, per germline. The CDR3 has 15 residues. V gave up 0 bases and J gave up 5 bases, with 10 bases separating them. The CDR3 sequence: CAISESGRENEKLFF. In nucleotides, the CDR3 is TGTGCCATCAGTGAGTCGGGAAGAGAGAATGAAAAACTGTTTTTT.

The J gene is TRBJ2-3, the V gene TRBV20-1, with 7 bases that match TRBD1. This CDR3 is built from 13 residues. Germline V gene data show CDR1 as DFQATT and CDR2 as SNEGSKA (reference sequence). Trimming took 1 base from V and 4 from J; bases not matched to a gene: 2. DNA of the CDR3: TGCAGTGCTAGAGCCCAGGGGGCAGATACGCAGTATTTT. This sequence encodes CSARAQGADTQYF.

The V and J genes are TRBV25-1 and TRBJ1-2; TRBD1 matches 8 bases. The germline V gene has CDR1 MGHDK and CDR2 SYGVNS. The trim removed 3 bases at V and 4 bases at J, leaving 10 bases unmatched. This CDR3 is 16 amino acids long. The CDR3: CASSDSTGVRVYGYTF. The DNA of the CDR3 is TGTGCCAGCAGTGACTCGACAGGGGTACGAGTCTATGGCTACACCTTC.

This clonotype was seen only once. The J gene is TRBJ2-1, the V gene TRBV2; D is unclear. Per germline, CDR1 SNHLY and CDR2 FYNNEI. The ends were cut back, 1 base at V and 8 bases at J, with 9 bases in the middle. This CDR3 region has 13 residues. CDR3 in amino acids: CASSEGPLYEQFF. In nucleotides, the CDR3 is TGTGCCAGCAGTGAAGGGCCCCTCTATGAGCAGTTCTTC.

This CDR3 reads CASSLMGVGSPLHF. CDR3 sequence (DNA): TGTGCCAGCAGCTTAATGGGGGTTGGGTCACCCCTCCACTTT. The gene calls are TRBV7-3 and TRBJ1-6, with D perhaps matching TRBD1 (5 bases). Germline lookup yields CDR1 SGHTA and CDR2 FQGTGA. This CDR3 is built from 14 residues. V was trimmed by 1 base and J by 10 bases, leaving 11 bases between them.